The next 16 T cell receptor beta chains were all read from a single sample in a study of T cell responses to AZD1222 COVID-19 vaccine. Repertoires were generated with immunoSEQ multiplex PCR, while TCRdb's copy carries only in-frame clones and drops some. Seen here are under 35,000 clones, under 90% observed once, and the top ten hold about 10%. The sample here was peripheral blood, taken 28 days after the second AZD1222 dose. The receptor source for this set is an adult who received the AZD1222 COVID-19 vaccine.

The genes are TRBV5-1 and TRBJ1-2; D not certain. With 0 bases removed from V and 6 bases from J, the gap between germline ends came to 6 bases. Germline CDR1 is SGHRS and CDR2 is YFSETQ. The CDR3 is made up of 12 amino acids. Here the CDR3 reads CASSLEGNGYTF. The CDR3 DNA reads TGCGCCAGCAGCTTGGAAGGAAATGGCTACACCTTC.

The chain joins TRBV28 to TRBJ1-2; 8 nucleotides match TRBD1. Germline V gives CDR1 MDHEN, CDR2 SYDVKM. The CDR3 spans 15 residues. The V and J ends lost 5 bases and 8 bases, in that order; junction bases with no gene match: 13. CDR3 sequence (DNA): TGTGCCAGCAGTCCCTCACTCGGACAGGGTAGAGGCTACACCTTC. It is translated as CASSPSLGQGRGYTF.

This chain links TRBV3-1 (or the pseudogene TRBV3-2) with TRBJ2-5; TRBD2 matches 7 bases. This CDR3 has 15 amino acids. Germline assignment: CDR1 LGHDT and CDR2 YNNKEL (reference sequence). The trim removed 2 bases at V and 7 bases at J, leaving 10 bases unmatched. The CDR3 protein is CASSQLSSGPGTQYF. The CDR3 bases are TGTGCCAGCAGCCAATTGTCTAGCGGTCCGGGGACCCAGTACTTC.

A note on this clone: Additional DNA sequences in this sample encode the identical CDR3. The rearrangement joins TRBV5-1 to TRBJ1-1; D might be TRBD1 (5 bases). Germline V gene sequence: CDR1 SGHRS, CDR2 YFSETQ. Trimming removed 5 bases from V and 1 base from J, with 12 bases in between. The CDR3 length is 14 residues. The CDR3 DNA reads TGCGCCAGCAGTTGGCGAGGGGAGAACACTGAAGCTTTCTTT. Protein product: CASSWRGENTEAFF.

This clone was counted a single time. This chain links TRBV20-1 with TRBJ1-4, with D unresolved. Trimming stripped 3 bases from V and 7 bases from J, with 9 bases between. The CDR3 is made up of 12 amino acids. The germline CDR1 and CDR2 sequences are DFQATT and SNEGSKA (reference sequence). The CDR3 DNA reads TGCAGTGCTAGTAGCCCCCGTGAAAAACTGTTTTTT. It codes for CSASSPREKLFF.

This clone was observed a handful of times. V usage is TRBV5-1 and J usage is TRBJ2-5, with D possibly being TRBD1 (6 bases). This CDR3 comprises 15 residues. Germline V lookup: CDR1 SGHRS, CDR2 YFSETQ. The V end lost 2 bases, the J end lost 1 base, and 12 bases lay between the germline ends. CDR3 nucleotide sequence: TGCGCCAGCAGCTTTCAGGCAGGGGCCCAAGAGACCCAGTACTTC. It encodes CASSFQAGAQETQYF.

This chain uses TRBV7-8 with TRBJ2-1; possible D gene TRBD2, 5 bases. This CDR3 has 14 amino acids. The V gene lost 3 bases and the J gene lost 5 bases, with 11 bases spanning the gap. Germline assignment: CDR1 SGHVS and CDR2 FQNEAQ. The CDR3 here is CASSFRLGNNEQFF. The DNA for the CDR3 is TGTGCCAGCAGCTTCCGGCTCGGGAACAATGAGCAGTTCTTC.

This sequence joins TRBV28 and TRBJ1-1; D not certain. The CDR3 is 13 amino acids. The germline gives CDR1 MDHEN, CDR2 SYDVKM. V was pared by 5 bases and J by 1 base, with 8 bases between. Here the CDR3 reads CASSLGRNTEAFF. Here the CDR3 DNA reads TGTGCCAGCAGTCTCGGTCGGAACACTGAAGCTTTCTTT.

This rearrangement joins TRBV7-8 to TRBJ2-1; D might be TRBD1 (5 bases). V shed 2 bases and J shed 5 bases, with 13 bases lying between them. This CDR3 comprises 15 residues. Germline V lookup: CDR1 SGHVS, CDR2 FQNEAQ. CDR3 residues: CASSLKGMRHNEQFF. DNA for the CDR3: TGTGCCAGCAGCTTAAAGGGGATGAGGCACAATGAGCAGTTCTTC. Complete variable domain (other parts from reference TRBV7-8 and TRBJ2-1): GAGVSQSPRYKVAKRGQDVALRCDPISGHVSLFWYQQALGQGPEFLTYFQNEAQLDKSGLPSDRFFAERPEGSVSTLKIQRTQQEDSAVYLCASSLKGMRHNEQFFGPGTRLTVL.

This clone was detected only once. The V call is TRBV15, the J call TRBJ2-4; 8 nucleotides match TRBD1. From germline, CDR1 is LNHNV and CDR2 YYDKDF (reference sequence). CDR3 length equals 16 residues. Trimming at V came to 3 bases and at J to 6 bases, leaving 10 bases not matched to a gene. As DNA, the CDR3 is TGTGCCACCAGCAGGGCCCGAGGACAGGGCGGAAACATTCAGTACTTC. This translates into CATSRARGQGGNIQYF.

This rearrangement joins TRBV5-8 to TRBJ2-2; D call uncertain. Germline V CDR1 and CDR2: SGHTS, YDEGEE. This CDR3 is 13 amino acids long. V lost 4 bases and J lost 7, with 11 bases in between. The CDR3 loop reads CASSLEMHGELFF. The CDR3 region has the DNA TGTGCCAGCAGCCTTGAGATGCACGGGGAGCTGTTTTTT.

This chain links TRBV5-4 with TRBJ2-5; TRBD1 is a possible D gene (6 bases). Per the germline V gene, CDR1 is SGHNT and CDR2 is YYREEE (reference sequence). The CDR3 length is 14 residues. V lost 1 base and J lost 3, with 10 bases in between. The CDR3 loop is CASSLYREEETQYF. In DNA, the CDR3 is TGTGCCAGCAGCTTGTACAGGGAAGAAGAGACCCAGTACTTC.

The V and J genes are TRBV6-5 and TRBJ2-7; the D is unclear. This CDR3 contains 15 residues. V was trimmed by 7 bases and J by 3 bases, leaving 19 bases between them. The germline gives CDR1 MNHEY, CDR2 SVGAGI. The CDR3 reads CASTEVVLKYYEQYF. DNA of the CDR3: TGTGCCAGCACCGAGGTGGTCCTCAAATACTACGAGCAGTACTTC.

The gene calls are TRBV5-1 and TRBJ2-7; D is ambiguous. Between the trimmed V and J ends, which lost 0 bases and 6 bases, there was a span of 13 bases. In germline, CDR1 is SGHRS, CDR2 YFSETQ. This CDR3 has 14 residues. The DNA for the CDR3 is TGCGCCAGCAGCTTGGATTTTGGGTTGCGCGAGCAGTACTTC. It specifies CASSLDFGLREQYF.

V is TRBV2 and J is TRBJ2-5; either TRBD1 or TRBD2 may fit D (6 bases each). Looked up from germline, CDR1 is SNHLY and CDR2 is FYNNEI. Trimming shortened V by 5 bases and J by 4 bases, and 11 bases separated the two germline ends. The CDR3 runs 13 residues. CDR3 in DNA: TGTGCCAGCAGTTGGGGGGCGGGAGAGACCCAGTACTTC. Encoded protein: CASSWGAGETQYF.

The V call is TRBV6-5, the J call TRBJ2-2; D not certain. In germline, CDR1 is MNHEY, CDR2 SVGAGI. The CDR3 totals 12 residues. Trimming cost V 6 bases and J 8 bases, with 10 bases left between them. This CDR3 is CASRIYQGELFF. In DNA form, the CDR3 reads TGTGCCAGCAGAATCTATCAGGGGGAGCTGTTTTTT.